The entry below describes one TCR beta chain. The target antigen is unknown. This sample stems from a study of blood T cells in healthy people across ages. The CDR3 has 13 amino acids. V lost 3 bases, J lost 11 bases, and 16 bases lay in between. CDR1 is MNHNS, CDR2 SASEGT, per germline. Alongside a J-beta primer mix, a sample-barcoded 5' primer served in a second PCR lasting about 6 to 12 cycles. Carrying 12 random nucleotides, a template-switch adaptor labeled each individual cDNA molecule. TCRdb reprocessed the 5' RACE reads via MiXCR and lists one record per CDR3 protein. Of over 1,500,000 distinct CDR3 sequences in the sample, about two fifths were seen once. Study-wide points: There was a strong correlation between TCR beta diversity and naive T cell percentage.

V gene TRBV6-1 combines with J gene TRBJ2-5; D unresolved. The sequenced sample was blood. The sequence was collected from a human donor in good health. The CDR3 bases are TGTGCCAGCAGTGAGGACCGATTACGCAAGCAGTACTTC. Its protein is CASSEDRLRKQYF.